This T cell receptor (beta chain) was observed in a study of T-cell reconstitution after alpha-beta-depleted transplantation in children. Regarding the study as a whole: A year had passed since transplant, and T-cell counts and diversity by then came mostly from newly produced T cells.

Unique molecular identifiers were built into the TCRbeta library. TCRdb re-called the PCR reads with MiXCR, one entry per CDR3 protein. The data contain about 300,000 distinct CDR3 sequences, roughly 7.8% of them seen just once; the ten biggest clones take up 9.1%. Details on this clonotype: Its antigen is not known.

Between the trimmed V and J ends, which lost 6 bases and 6 bases, there was a span of 12 bases. CDR3 length: 11 residues. Germline-derived CDR1 and CDR2 are DFQATT and SNEGSKA (reference sequence). The source is a female patient aged 2-15 years who had a stem cell transplant for Fanconi anemia, so the T cells may come from the graft donor. This material consisted of peripheral blood, taken 360 days after TCRalphabeta/CD19-depleted stem cell transplant. The genes are TRBV20-1 and TRBJ2-7; perhaps TRBD2 as D (6 bases). CDR3 sequence (DNA): TGCAGTGCCGCCCAGGGAGGCGAGCAGTACTTC. This codes for CSAAQGGEQYF.